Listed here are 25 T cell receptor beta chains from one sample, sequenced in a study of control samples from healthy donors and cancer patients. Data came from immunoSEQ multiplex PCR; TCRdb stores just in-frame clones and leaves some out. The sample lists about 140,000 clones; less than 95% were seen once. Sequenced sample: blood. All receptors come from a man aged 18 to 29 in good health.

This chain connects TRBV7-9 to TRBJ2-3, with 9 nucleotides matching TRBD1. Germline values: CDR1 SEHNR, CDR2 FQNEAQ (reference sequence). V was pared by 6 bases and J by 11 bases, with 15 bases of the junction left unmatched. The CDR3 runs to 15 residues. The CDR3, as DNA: TGTGCCAGCAGGTTCACCGGGACAGGGCCGGGTGAGCAGTATTTT. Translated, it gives CASRFTGTGPGEQYF.

CDR3 amino acids: CATSREVRENTEAFF. In DNA, the CDR3 is TGTGCCACCAGCAGAGAGGTCAGGGAGAACACTGAAGCTTTCTTT. The chain employs TRBV15 and TRBJ1-1, with D tentatively TRBD1 (5 bases). CDR3 length: 15 amino acids. The germline V gene has CDR1 LNHNV and CDR2 YYDKDF (reference sequence). Trimming took off 0 bases at V and 1 base at J, with 9 bases between the two ends.

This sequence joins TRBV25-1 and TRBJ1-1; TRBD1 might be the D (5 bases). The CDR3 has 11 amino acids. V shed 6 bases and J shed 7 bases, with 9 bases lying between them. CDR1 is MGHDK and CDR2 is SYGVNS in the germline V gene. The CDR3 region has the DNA TGTGCCAGCAGAAATGGGGGTGAAGCTTTCTTT. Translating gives CASRNGGEAFF. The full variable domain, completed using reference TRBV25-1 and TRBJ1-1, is EADIYQTPRYLVIGTGKKITLECSQTMGHDKMYWYQQDPGMELHLIHYSYGVNSTEKGDLSSESTVSRIRTEHFPLTLESARPSHTSQYLCASRNGGEAFFGQGTRLTVV.

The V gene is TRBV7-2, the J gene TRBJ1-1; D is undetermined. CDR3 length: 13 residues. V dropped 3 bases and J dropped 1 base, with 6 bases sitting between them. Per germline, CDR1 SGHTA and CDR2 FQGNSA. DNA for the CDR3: TGTGCCAGCAGCTTGACGCGGAACACTGAAGCTTTCTTT. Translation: CASSLTRNTEAFF.

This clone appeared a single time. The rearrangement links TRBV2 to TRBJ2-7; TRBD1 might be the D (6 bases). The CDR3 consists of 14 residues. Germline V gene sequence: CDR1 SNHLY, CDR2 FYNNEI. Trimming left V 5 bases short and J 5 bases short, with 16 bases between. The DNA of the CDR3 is TGTGCCAGCAGTTACGAGTACAGGGCCCACGAGCAGTACTTC. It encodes CASSYEYRAHEQYF.

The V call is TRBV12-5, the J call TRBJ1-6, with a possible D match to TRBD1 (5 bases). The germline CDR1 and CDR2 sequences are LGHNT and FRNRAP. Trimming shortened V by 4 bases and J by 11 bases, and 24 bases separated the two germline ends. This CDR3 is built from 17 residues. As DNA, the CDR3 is TGTGCTAGTGGTTCGGTAACTGGGGCAGGGAGGTTAGCACCCCTCCACTTT. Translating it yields CASGSVTGAGRLAPLHF.

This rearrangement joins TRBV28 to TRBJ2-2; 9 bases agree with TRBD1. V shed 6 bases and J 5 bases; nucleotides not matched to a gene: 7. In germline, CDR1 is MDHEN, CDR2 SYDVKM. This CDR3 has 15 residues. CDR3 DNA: TGTGCCAGCAGCTCCCCGGGACAGGGAACCGGGGAGCTGTTTTTT. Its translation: CASSSPGQGTGELFF.

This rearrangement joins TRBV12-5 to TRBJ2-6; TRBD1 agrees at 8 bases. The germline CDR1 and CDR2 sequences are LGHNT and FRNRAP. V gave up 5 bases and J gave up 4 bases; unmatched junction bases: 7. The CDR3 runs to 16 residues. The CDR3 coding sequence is TGTGCTAGTGGTCCCGGACAGGGCTCCGGGGCCAACGTCCTGACTTTC. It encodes CASGPGQGSGANVLTF.

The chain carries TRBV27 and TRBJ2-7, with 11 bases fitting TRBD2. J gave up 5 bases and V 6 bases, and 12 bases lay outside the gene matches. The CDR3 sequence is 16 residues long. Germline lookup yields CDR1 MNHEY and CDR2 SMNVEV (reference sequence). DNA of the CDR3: TGTGCCAGCAGACCACCGTTAGCGGGGGGGCTTAACGAGCAGTACTTC. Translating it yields CASRPPLAGGLNEQYF.

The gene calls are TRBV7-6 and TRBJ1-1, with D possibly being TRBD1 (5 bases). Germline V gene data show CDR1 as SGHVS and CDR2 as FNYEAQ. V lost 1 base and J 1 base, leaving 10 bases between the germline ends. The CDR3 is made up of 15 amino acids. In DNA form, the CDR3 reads TGTGCCAGCAGCTTAGGGCCTGGGGCGAACACTGAAGCTTTCTTT. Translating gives CASSLGPGANTEAFF. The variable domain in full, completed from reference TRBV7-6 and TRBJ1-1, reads GAGVSQSPRYKVTKRGQDVALRCDPISGHVSLYWYRQALGQGPEFLTYFNYEAQQDKSGLPNDRFSAERPEGSISTLTIQRTEQRDSAMYRCASSLGPGANTEAFFGQGTRLTVV.

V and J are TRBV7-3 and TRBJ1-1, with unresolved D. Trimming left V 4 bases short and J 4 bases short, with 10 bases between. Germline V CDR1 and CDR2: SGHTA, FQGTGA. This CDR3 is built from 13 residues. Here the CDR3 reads CASSSRASTEAFF. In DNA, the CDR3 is TGTGCCAGCAGCTCAAGGGCTTCCACTGAAGCTTTCTTT.

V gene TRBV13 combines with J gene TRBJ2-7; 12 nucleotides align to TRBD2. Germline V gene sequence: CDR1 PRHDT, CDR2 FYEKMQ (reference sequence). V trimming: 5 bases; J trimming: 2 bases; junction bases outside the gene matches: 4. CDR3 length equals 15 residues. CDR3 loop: CASSDTSGGTYEQYF. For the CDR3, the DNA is TGTGCCAGCAGCGATACTAGCGGGGGGACCTACGAGCAGTACTTC.

The CDR3 spells CASSKVGGALYEQYF. The DNA of the CDR3 is TGTGCCAGCAGCAAAGTTGGAGGGGCGCTCTACGAGCAGTACTTC. The rearrangement joins TRBV21-1 to TRBJ2-7; TRBD2 is the table's D call and was not checked against the DNA. TRBV21-1 is a known pseudogene. This CDR3 comprises 15 residues.

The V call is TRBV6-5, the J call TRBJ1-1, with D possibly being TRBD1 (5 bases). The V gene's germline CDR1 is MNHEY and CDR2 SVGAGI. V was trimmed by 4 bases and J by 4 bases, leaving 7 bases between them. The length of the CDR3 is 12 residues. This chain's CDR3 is CASSSGGTEAFF. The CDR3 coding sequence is TGTGCCAGCAGTTCGGGGGGCACTGAAGCTTTCTTT.

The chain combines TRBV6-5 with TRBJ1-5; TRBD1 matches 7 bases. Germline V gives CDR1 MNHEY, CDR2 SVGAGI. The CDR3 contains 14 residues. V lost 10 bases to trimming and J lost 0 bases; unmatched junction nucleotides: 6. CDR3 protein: CATSGGYSNQPQHF. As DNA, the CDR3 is TGTGCCACCTCAGGGGGATATAGCAATCAGCCCCAGCATTTT.

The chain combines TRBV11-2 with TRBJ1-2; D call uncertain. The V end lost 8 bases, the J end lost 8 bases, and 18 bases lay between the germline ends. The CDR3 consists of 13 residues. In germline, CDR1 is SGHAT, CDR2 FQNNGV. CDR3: CASSPLREGGYTF. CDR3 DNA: TGTGCCAGCTCCCCCCTGAGGGAGGGCGGCTACACCTTC.

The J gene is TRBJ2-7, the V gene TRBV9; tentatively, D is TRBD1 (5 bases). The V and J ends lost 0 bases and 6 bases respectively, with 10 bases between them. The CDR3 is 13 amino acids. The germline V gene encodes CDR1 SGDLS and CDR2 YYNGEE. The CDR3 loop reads CASSVETGVEQYF. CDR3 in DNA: TGTGCCAGCAGCGTAGAAACAGGTGTCGAGCAGTACTTC. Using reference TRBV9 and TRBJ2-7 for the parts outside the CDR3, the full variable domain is DSGVTQTPKHLITATGQRVTLRCSPRSGDLSVYWYQQSLDQGLQFLIQYYNGEERAKGNILERFSAQQFPDLHSELNLSSLELGDSALYFCASSVETGVEQYFGPGTRLTVT.

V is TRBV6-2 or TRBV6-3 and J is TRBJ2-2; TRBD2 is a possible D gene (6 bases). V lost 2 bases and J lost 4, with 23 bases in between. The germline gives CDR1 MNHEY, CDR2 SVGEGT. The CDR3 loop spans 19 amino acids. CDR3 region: CASSYPSGVAATVTGELFF. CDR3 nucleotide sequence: TGTGCCAGCAGTTACCCTTCCGGGGTAGCGGCTACGGTCACCGGGGAGCTGTTTTTT.

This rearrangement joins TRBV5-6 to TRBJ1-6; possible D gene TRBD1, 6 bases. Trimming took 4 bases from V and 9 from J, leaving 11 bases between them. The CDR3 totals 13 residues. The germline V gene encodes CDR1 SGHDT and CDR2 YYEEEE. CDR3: CASSLGTTSPLHF. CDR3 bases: TGTGCCAGCAGCCTTGGGACAACTTCACCCCTCCACTTT.

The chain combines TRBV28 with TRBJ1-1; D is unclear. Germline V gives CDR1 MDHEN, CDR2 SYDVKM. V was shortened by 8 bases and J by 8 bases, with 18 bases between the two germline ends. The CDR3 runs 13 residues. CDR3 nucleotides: TGTGCCAGCTACCCTATTAAAACAGCAGAAGCTTTCTTT. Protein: CASYPIKTAEAFF.

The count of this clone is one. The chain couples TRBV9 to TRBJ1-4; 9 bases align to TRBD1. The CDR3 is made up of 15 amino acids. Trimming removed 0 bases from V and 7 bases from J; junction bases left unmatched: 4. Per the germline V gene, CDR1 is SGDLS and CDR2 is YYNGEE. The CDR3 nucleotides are TGTGCCAGCAGCGTAGGGAACAGGGGGCTTGAAAAACTGTTTTTT. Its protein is CASSVGNRGLEKLFF.

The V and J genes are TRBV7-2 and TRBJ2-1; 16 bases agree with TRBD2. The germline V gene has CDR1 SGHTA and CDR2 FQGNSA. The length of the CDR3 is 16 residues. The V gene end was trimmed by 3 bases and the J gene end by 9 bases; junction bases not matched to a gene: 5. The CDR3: CASSFGTSGGGGEQFF. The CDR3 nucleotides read TGTGCCAGCAGCTTCGGGACTAGCGGGGGGGGAGGTGAGCAGTTCTTC.

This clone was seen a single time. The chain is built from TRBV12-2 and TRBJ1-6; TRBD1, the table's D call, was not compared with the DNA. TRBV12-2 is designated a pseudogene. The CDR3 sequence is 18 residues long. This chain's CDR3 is CASRLERQGQGYNSPLHF. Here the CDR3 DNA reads TGTGCAAGTCGCTTAGAAAGGCAGGGGCAAGGCTATAATTCACCCCTCCACTTT.

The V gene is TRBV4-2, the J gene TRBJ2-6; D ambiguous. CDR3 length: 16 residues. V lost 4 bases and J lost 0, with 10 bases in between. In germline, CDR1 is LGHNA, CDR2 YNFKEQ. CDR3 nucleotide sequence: TGTGCCAGCAGCCCCCGGACGGACTCTGGGGCCAACGTCCTGACTTTC. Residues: CASSPRTDSGANVLTF.

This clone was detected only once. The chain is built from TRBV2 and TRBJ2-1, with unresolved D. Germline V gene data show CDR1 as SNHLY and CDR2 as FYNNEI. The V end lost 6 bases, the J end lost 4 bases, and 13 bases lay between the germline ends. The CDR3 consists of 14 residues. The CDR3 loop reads CASSELINYNEQFF. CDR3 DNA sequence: TGTGCCAGCAGCGAACTCATAAATTACAATGAGCAGTTCTTC.